This TCR beta chain emerged from a study of CD8 T cells in Susac syndrome. RNA was extracted with the RNeasy kit, and a quantity of roughly 0.5 to 1 ug was reverse transcribed using random hexamers. An immunoSEQ multiplex PCR amplified TCR beta CDR3 over 54 Vbeta and 13 Jbeta. Via MiXCR, TCRdb re-called the immunoSEQ multiplex PCR reads, giving one row per CDR3 protein. This table has approximately 140,000 distinct CDR3 sequences, 90% to 95% appearing once. The germline V gene encodes CDR1 MNHEY and CDR2 SMNVEV (reference sequence). The V end lost 2 bases, the J end lost 5 bases, and 7 bases lay between the germline ends. CDR3 size: 13 residues. Negative isolation was applied to CD8+ and CD4+ T cells, and FACS enrichment was applied to TEMRA cells.

Material for sequencing was CD8+ T cells from PBMCs. The V and J genes are TRBV27 and TRBJ2-1, with D unclear. The sequence came from a human donor in good health. The CDR3 protein is CASSLDKNNEQFF. CDR3 coding DNA: TGTGCCAGCAGTTTAGACAAAAACAATGAGCAGTTCTTC.